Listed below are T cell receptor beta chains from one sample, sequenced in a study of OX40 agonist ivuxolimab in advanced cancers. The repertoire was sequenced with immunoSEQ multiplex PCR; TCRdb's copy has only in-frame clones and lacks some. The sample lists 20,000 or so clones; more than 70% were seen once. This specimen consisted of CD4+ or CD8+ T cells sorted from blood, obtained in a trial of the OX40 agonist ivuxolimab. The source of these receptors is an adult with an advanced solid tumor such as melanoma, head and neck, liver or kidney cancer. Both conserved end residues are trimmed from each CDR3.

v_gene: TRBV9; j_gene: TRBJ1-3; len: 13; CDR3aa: ASSVGGTDGNTIY
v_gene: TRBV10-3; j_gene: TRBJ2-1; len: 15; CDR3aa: AISESRASGDNNEQF
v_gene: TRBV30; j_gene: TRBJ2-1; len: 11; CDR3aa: AWTETGRNEQF
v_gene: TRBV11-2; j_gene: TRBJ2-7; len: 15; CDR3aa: ASSLGGGTGFSYEQY
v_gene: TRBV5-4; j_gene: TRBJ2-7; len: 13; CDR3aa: ASSLGAGVGYEQY
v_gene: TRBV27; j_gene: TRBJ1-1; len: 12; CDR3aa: ASYQGWGGTEAF
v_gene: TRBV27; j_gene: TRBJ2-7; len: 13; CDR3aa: ASSWFGGRPYEQY
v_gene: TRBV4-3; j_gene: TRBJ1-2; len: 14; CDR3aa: ASSQDGGDSAYGYT
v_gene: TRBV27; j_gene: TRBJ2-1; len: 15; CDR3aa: ASSLGGVLDSYNEQF
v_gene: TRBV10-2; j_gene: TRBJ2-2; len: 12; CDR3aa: ASTGGDGTGELF
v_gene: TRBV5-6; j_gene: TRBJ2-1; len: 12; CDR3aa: ASSLVGGYNEQF